These 15 T cell receptor beta chains originate from one sample sequenced in a study of blood T cell repertoires in COVID-19. The assay was immunoSEQ multiplex PCR, and TCRdb's table has in-frame clones only and misses some. The data hold 270,000 or so clones, with about 86% observed a single time. The sequencing sample was made of peripheral blood. The source of these receptors is a woman aged 55 to 70 with active or convalescent COVID-19.

The chain employs TRBV7-9 and TRBJ2-2, with 8 positions matching TRBD1. CDR1 is SEHNR, CDR2 FQNEAQ, per germline (reference sequence). The CDR3 sequence is 14 residues long. V was pared by 8 bases and J by 4 bases, with 6 bases of the junction left unmatched. The CDR3 nucleotides read TGTGCCAGCGGAGGACAGGGCCGCACCGGGGAGCTGTTTTTT. Translation: CASGGQGRTGELFF. Filled out from reference TRBV7-9 and TRBJ2-2, the complete variable domain reads DTGVSQNPRHKITKRGQNVTFRCDPISEHNRLYWYRQTLGQGPEFLTYFQNEAQLEKSRLLSDRFSAERPKGSFSTLEIQRTEQGDSAMYLCASGGQGRTGELFFGEGSRLTVL.

In its sample, this clone was seen once. J is TRBJ1-4 and V is TRBV7-9; D gene uncertain. CDR3 length equals 13 residues. Per the germline V gene, CDR1 is SEHNR and CDR2 is FQNEAQ (reference sequence). The V end was cut by 1 base, the J end by 8 bases, with 8 bases between. The CDR3 DNA reads TGTGCCAGCAGCTTAGGTATGAGGGAAAAACTGTTTTTT. Protein sequence: CASSLGMREKLFF. Variable domain in full (rest from reference TRBV7-9 and TRBJ1-4): DTGVSQNPRHKITKRGQNVTFRCDPISEHNRLYWYRQTLGQGPEFLTYFQNEAQLEKSRLLSDRFSAERPKGSFSTLEIQRTEQGDSAMYLCASSLGMREKLFFGSGTQLSVL.

This clone was counted once. The chain links TRBV10-3 to TRBJ2-5; 8 nucleotides agree with TRBD1. The end of the DNA fits TRBJ2-7 better, so the J call may be wrong. Germline-derived CDR1 and CDR2 are ENHRY and SYGVKD. This CDR3 has 12 residues. The CDR3 DNA sequence: TGTGCCATTGGGCAGACAGGGGACGAGCAGTACTTC. Translating gives CAIGQTGDEQYF.

With regard to this clone: This CDR3 is also generated by other DNA sequences in the sample. In DNA form, the CDR3 reads TGTGCCAGCAGCTTAGCGTCGGGGTCCGGGGCCAACGTCCTGACTTTC. Translating it yields CASSLASGSGANVLTF. The V and J genes are TRBV7-9 and TRBJ2-6; D perhaps matches TRBD2 (5 bases). CDR3 length equals 16 residues. From germline, CDR1 is SEHNR and CDR2 FQNEAQ (reference sequence). V gave up 0 bases and J gave up 4 bases, with 10 bases separating them. Combining the CDR3 with reference TRBV7-9 and TRBJ2-6 gives the whole variable domain DTGVSQNPRHKITKRGQNVTFRCDPISEHNRLYWYRQTLGQGPEFLTYFQNEAQLEKSRLLSDRFSAERPKGSFSTLEIQRTEQGDSAMYLCASSLASGSGANVLTFGAGSRLTVL.

The sample holds a few counts of this clone. CDR3 loop: CASSYSMGLARDTQYF. DNA for the CDR3: TGTGCCAGCAGTTACTCGATGGGACTAGCAAGGGATACGCAGTATTTT. V usage is TRBV6-2 or TRBV6-3 and J usage is TRBJ2-3, with 9 bases identical to TRBD2. CDR1 is MNHEY and CDR2 is SVGEGT in the germline V gene. The ends lost 0 bases at V and 6 bases at J; junction bases unmatched: 7. This CDR3 is built from 16 residues.

The chain links TRBV15 to TRBJ2-1; TRBD2 agrees at 7 bases. This CDR3 spans 14 amino acids. Germline CDR1 is LNHNV and CDR2 is YYDKDF (reference sequence). Trimming took 5 bases from V and 4 from J; bases not matched to a gene: 5. Here the CDR3 DNA reads TGTGCCACCAGCGCGGCCGGGGGGTACAATGAGCAGTTCTTC. As protein: CATSAAGGYNEQFF.

The gene calls are TRBV18 and TRBJ2-7, with 12 bases fitting TRBD1. The germline gives CDR1 KGHSH, CDR2 LQKENI. The V segment lost 2 bases and the J segment 4 bases; nucleotides outside the gene matches: 9. The CDR3 spans 17 residues. The chain's CDR3 is CASSPRGTGGTLYEQYF. CDR3 sequence (DNA): TGTGCCAGCTCACCAAGGGGGACAGGGGGCACCTTATACGAGCAGTACTTC.

V usage is TRBV2 and J usage is TRBJ1-2, with D possibly matching TRBD1 (5 bases). The CDR3 loop spans 15 amino acids. Trimming pared 7 bases from V and 3 bases from J, leaving 18 bases between. Germline V gene sequence: CDR1 SNHLY, CDR2 FYNNEI. This CDR3 reads CASTGGTVIDYGYTF. The CDR3 DNA follows: TGTGCCAGCACCGGAGGGACCGTTATCGACTATGGCTACACCTTC. Combining the CDR3 with reference TRBV2 and TRBJ1-2 gives the whole variable domain EPEVTQTPSHQVTQMGQEVILRCVPISNHLYFYWYRQILGQKVEFLVSFYNNEISEKSEIFDDQFSVERPDGSNFTLKIRSTKLEDSAMYFCASTGGTVIDYGYTFGSGTRLTVV.

This clone was seen a few times. J is TRBJ1-2 and V is TRBV3-1 (or the pseudogene TRBV3-2), with a tentative D call TRBD1 (6 bases). The CDR3 length is 10 residues. Trimming took 11 bases from V and 6 from J, leaving 10 bases between them. CDR1 and CDR2 from the germline V gene are LGHDT and YNNKEL (reference sequence). The CDR3 is CARSGDGYTF. The CDR3 region has the DNA TGTGCCCGATCAGGGGATGGCTACACCTTC.

This rearrangement joins TRBV12-2 to TRBJ2-1; the D call in the table, TRBD2, was not verified against the DNA. TRBV12-2 is designated a pseudogene. The CDR3 spans 15 residues. In DNA form, the CDR3 reads TGTGCAAGTGCACAGGCTAGCGGGGAATACAATGAGCAGTTCTTC. Encoded protein: CASAQASGEYNEQFF.

The chain is built from TRBV10-3 and TRBJ2-2, with D possibly TRBD2 on 6 matching bases. Germline CDR1 is ENHRY and CDR2 is SYGVKD. V was pared by 2 bases and J by 10 bases, with 14 bases between. CDR3 length: 14 amino acids. The CDR3 sequence is CAISEGSPGVELFF. The CDR3 region has the DNA TGTGCCATCAGTGAGGGCTCCCCGGGAGTGGAGCTGTTTTTT.

The chain recombines TRBV2 with TRBJ1-1; D is uncertain. This CDR3 has 13 residues. Germline V gene data show CDR1 as SNHLY and CDR2 as FYNNEI. V shed 0 bases and J shed 10 bases, with 12 bases lying between them. Written as DNA, the CDR3 is TGTGCCAGCAGTGAAGCTTATCTACCGGGAGCTTTCTTT. This translates into CASSEAYLPGAFF.

The chain joins TRBV18 to TRBJ2-7; TRBD1 matches at 8 bases. The V gene's germline CDR1 is KGHSH and CDR2 LQKENI. This CDR3 is built from 18 residues. V shed 0 bases and J 0 bases; nucleotides not matched to a gene: 10. The CDR3 DNA reads as TGTGCCAGCTCACCACCGGGTACAGGGGGGATCGACTCCTACGAGCAGTACTTC. Amino acid sequence: CASSPPGTGGIDSYEQYF. The full variable domain, completed using reference TRBV18 and TRBJ2-7, is NAGVMQNPRHLVRRRGQEARLRCSPMKGHSHVYWYRQLPEEGLKFMVYLQKENIIDESGMPKERFSAEFPKEGPSILRIQQVVRGDSAAYFCASSPPGTGGIDSYEQYFGPGTRLTVT.

The chain joins TRBV19 to TRBJ2-7; D is unclear. The length of the CDR3 is 17 residues. Germline-derived CDR1 and CDR2 are LNHDA and SQIVND (reference sequence). V gave up 6 bases and J gave up 1 base, with 22 bases separating them. This CDR3 is CASRLSAAGFGSYEQYF. The CDR3 DNA reads as TGTGCCAGTAGATTGTCGGCCGCAGGTTTTGGTTCCTACGAGCAGTACTTC.

The V and J genes are TRBV5-1 and TRBJ1-2; D is uncertain. Germline V gene sequence: CDR1 SGHRS, CDR2 YFSETQ. This CDR3 comprises 13 residues. Trimming took off 4 bases at V and 7 bases at J, with 14 bases between the two ends. The DNA for the CDR3 is TGCGCCAGCAGCGAGGACGGGGATCGTGGCTACACCTTC. Amino acid sequence: CASSEDGDRGYTF. The full variable domain, with the rest looked up from reference TRBV5-1 and TRBJ1-2, is KAGVTQTPRYLIKTRGQQVTLSCSPISGHRSVSWYQQTPGQGLQFLFEYFSETQRNKGNFPGRFSGRQFSNSRSEMNVSTLELGDSALYLCASSEDGDRGYTFGSGTRLTVV.